This T cell receptor beta chain was observed in a study of T cell responses to AZD1222 COVID-19 vaccine. TCRdb's copy holds only in-frame clones and misses some; the assay was immunoSEQ multiplex PCR. The table has about 150,000 clones, approximately 89% seen once. V was cut by 3 bases and J by 6 bases, with 11 bases left in between. CDR1 is LNHDA, CDR2 SQIVND, per germline (reference sequence). The CDR3 extends over 13 amino acids. This clone was counted once. Source: peripheral blood, taken on day 0 of AZD1222 vaccination. This chain connects TRBV19 to TRBJ1-1; D call uncertain. The source is an adult in good health. The CDR3 DNA reads as TGTGCCAGTAGTATCGTACAGTTCTCTGAAGCTTTCTTT. Its protein is CASSIVQFSEAFF.